This T cell receptor (beta chain) is drawn from a study of blood T cell repertoires in COVID-19 (dated by TCRdb to about 2020). About the investigation overall: The collaborator samples originated in the United States, Italy and Spain and spanned the acute and convalescent phases of COVID-19. The prospective study material was composed of cDNA or gDNA derived from T cells, B-cell-depleted T cells, or PBMCs. The dataset comprised deeply sampled blood TCRbeta repertoires from subjects exposed to, actively infected with, or recovered from COVID-19. A freely available public database, intended as a resource for researchers studying the immune response to SARS-CoV-2, is where the repertoires were released. Samples came from the ongoing ImmuneRACE study (first 160 participants) plus 1,254 subjects from 6 global collaborators. A de-identified subject ID, COVID-19 status, age in years and sex were almost always included in the sample metadata. Where available, HLA class I and class II types were taken from metadata supplied by the sample provider and were not determined by assay-based typing. Study-wide conclusions, independent of this receptor: The quantity of clinical and demographic metadata differed by source and by participant and was supplied without curation.

Turning to this clone: Its recognized antigen is unknown. One base away there is no much larger clone; base qualities are not given.

TCRbeta CDR3 regions were amplified from genomic DNA using the immunoSEQ Assay, a bias-controlled multiplex PCR. Concerning the study's data processing: The number of nucleated cells in each sample was estimated from the amplification of reference gene primers within the assay. Sequence reads were collapsed and filtered to measure the absolute abundance of every unique TCRbeta CDR3 rearrangement. For each sample, productive Simpson clonality was calculated as the square root of Simpson's diversity index over productive rearrangements. TCRdb mirrors the immuneACCESS table, restricted to in-frame sequences. Some clones are absent from its copies; in checked studies, under half trace to an unresolved V gene, and the reason for the others is unknown. V and J calls and clone size follow that table, whereas D and trimming were derived from the DNA. This sample gives about 160,000 clones in total; over 85% of them show up just once. 4.6% of the sample belongs to the ten largest clones.

The CDR3 measures 13 amino acids from cysteine to phenylalanine. CDR3 DNA is the only sequence kept; it has 39 bases, read in frame from the first base. At the junction V is shortened by 6 bases and J by 4 bases, with 9 bases in between. In the germline V gene, CDR1 corresponds to LGHNT and CDR2 to FRNRAP. The collaborating institutions used their own protocols to collect whole blood in K2EDTA tubes. For TCRbeta analysis, collaborators shipped samples in one of three forms: frozen whole blood, isolated PBMCs, or DNA extracted from either of those sample types. This receptor was taken from a woman between 45 and 65 years old with acute or convalescent COVID-19. This sequence uses TRBV12-5 and TRBJ2-2; possibly the D gene is TRBD1, per 6 matching bases. The source material was peripheral blood. The nucleotide sequence is TGTGCTAGTGGACAACAGGGCACCGGGGAGCTGTTTTTT. It is translated as CASGQQGTGELFF.